This T cell receptor (beta chain) was identified during a study of blood T cell repertoires in COVID-19. Study context: PBMCs, B-cell-depleted T cells, or T cells provided the cDNA or gDNA that made up the material.

In Seattle, patients joined the study during active infection and were tracked longitudinally. Original data processing: Reference gene primer amplification yielded estimated nucleated cell counts. The protocol was immunoSEQ multiplex PCR, while the TCRdb copy is restricted to in-frame clones and leaves out a portion. V, J and clone size are those of that table, while D and trimming were read from the DNA. Of around 320,000 clones in the sample, 85% to 90% were seen once. This sequence was found in a woman aged 25 to 39 with COVID-19, enrolled during active disease. Sequenced sample: peripheral blood.

CDR3 coding DNA: TGTGCCAGCAGATGGGGGACAGGGGACCTTGTTGGCTACACCTTC. Its protein product is CASRWGTGDLVGYTF. This chain connects TRBV6-5 to TRBJ1-2, with 10 positions matching TRBD1. CDR1 and CDR2 (germline): MNHEY, SVGAGI. There are 15 residues in the CDR3. The V and J ends lost 6 bases and 7 bases, in that order; junction bases with no gene match: 11.